This T cell receptor beta chain was recovered during a study of control samples from healthy donors and cancer patients. Germline lookup yields CDR1 MNHEY and CDR2 SMNVEV (reference sequence). The V end lost 3 bases, the J end lost 5 bases, and 19 bases lay between the germline ends. This CDR3 region has 16 residues. Sequenced by immunoSEQ multiplex PCR; TCRdb stores in-frame clones only, minus some. The data contain tens of thousands of clones, roughly 82% of them singletons. This clonotype was obtained from a man aged 50-60 years in good health. Sequencing used blood. The chain combines TRBV27 with TRBJ1-1, with D unclear. The CDR3 protein is CASSFYRRIGDTEAFF. CDR3 bases: TGTGCCAGCAGTTTCTACCGACGGATTGGGGATACTGAAGCTTTCTTT.